Listed below are T cell receptor beta chains from one sample, sequenced in a study of T cells in narcolepsy. Clones were sequenced by immunoSEQ multiplex PCR, and TCRdb holds only the in-frame ones, with some missing. In the table there are some 32,000 clones, 60% to 80% of which are singletons. The sample was memory (CD45RA-) CD4+ T cells from blood. These receptors were taken from a human donor in good health. CDR3s include the opening cysteine and the closing phenylalanine or tryptophan. The D gene is left open where the match is weak. A clone size is listed for some rows: how often the clone was seen (once, few, many), or a class if it is expanded.

TRBJ1-5 | once | . | TRBV6-4 | TGTGCCGCCAACGAAAGATCGGGGTCGAATCAGCCCCAGCATTTT | CAANERSGSNQPQHF
TRBJ2-7 | . | . | TRBV11-2 | TGTGCCAGCAGCCCCTTTTTGCAGGGCTACTACGAGCAGTACTTC | CASSPFLQGYYEQYF
TRBJ1-5 | . | TRBD1 | TRBV19 | TGTGCCAGTAAGGGTGCGCGGGACAGGGGTAATCAGCCCCAGCATTTT | CASKGARDRGNQPQHF
TRBJ1-4 | . | . | TRBV11-2 | TGTGCCAGCAGCCCCGGGGGGGGCCGAGAAAAACTGTTTTTT | CASSPGGGREKLFF
TRBJ2-7 | few | . | TRBV5-1 | TGCGCCAGCAGCCAGCAGGGGAGCTCCTACGAGCAGTACTTC | CASSQQGSSYEQYF
TRBJ1-4 | . | . | TRBV4-1 | TGCGCCAGCAGATATCACGGAACTAATGAAAAACTGTTTTTT | CASRYHGTNEKLFF
TRBJ2-3 | . | . | TRBV5-1 | TGCGCCAGCTGGACTGGCGGGATAGTCACAGATACGCAGTATTTT | CASWTGGIVTDTQYF
TRBJ2-3 | . | . | TRBV5-1 | TGCGCCAGCGGACGGGTCGATCAAGATACGCAGTATTTT | CASGRVDQDTQYF
TRBJ1-1 | . | . | TRBV5-6 | TGTGCCAGCAGCGTCACAGGGTACGATGAGACTGAAGCTTTCTTT | CASSVTGYDETEAFF
TRBJ1-2 | few | . | TRBV2 | TGTGCCAGCAGTGAAAAACGGGGGAGAAGTGGCTACACCTTC | CASSEKRGRSGYTF
TRBJ2-3 | once | TRBD2 | TRBV19 | TGTGCCAGTAGTAATGGACTAGCGGGAGGCTCAAGCACAGATACGCAGTATTTT | CASSNGLAGGSSTDTQYF
TRBJ1-6 | . | TRBD1 | TRBV4-1 | TGCGCCAGCAGCCAAGAAGGGGGCAGGGTTACGGATTCACCCCTCCACTTT | CASSQEGGRVTDSPLHF
TRBJ2-1 | once | . | TRBV6-1 | TGTGCCAGCAGTGAAGTGGCTACTTCCTACAATGAGCAGTTCTTC | CASSEVATSYNEQFF
TRBJ1-5 | . | . | TRBV19 | TGTGCCAGTAGTATAGGTACAGCTAGCAATCAGCCCCAGCATTTT | CASSIGTASNQPQHF
TRBJ1-1 | . | TRBD1 | TRBV5-5 | TGTGCCAGCAGCCCCCGGATGGGGACAGGGAACACTGAAGCTTTCTTT | CASSPRMGTGNTEAFF
TRBJ2-5 | once | . | TRBV25-1 | TGTGCCAGCAGTGAATCAGGGTCCCAGTACTTC | CASSESGSQYF
TRBJ2-1 | . | . | TRBV6-1 | TGTGCCAGCAGTGACCGCTGGGTCAGGGTCGGCCCTCGATTCCAGTTCTTC | CASSDRWVRVGPRFQFF
TRBJ2-7 | . | TRBD2 | TRBV14 | TGTGCCAGCAGCCAATCGACTAGCGGAGCCTACGAGCAGTACTTC | CASSQSTSGAYEQYF
TRBJ2-5 | . | . | TRBV7-2 | TGTGCCAGCAGCTTTTCCTTCCAGACCCAGTACTTC | CASSFSFQTQYF
TRBJ1-5 | . | . | TRBV30 | TGTGCCTGGAGTTCGAGGGGAGGTGGGCCCCAGCATTTT | CAWSSRGGGPQHF
TRBJ1-1 | few | . | TRBV18 | TGTGCCAGCTCACCACCAGGACGCCGAGCTTTCTTT | CASSPPGRRAFF
TRBJ1-1 | . | . | TRBV7-2 | TGTGCCAGCAGCCGCCAAACTCAGAACACTGAAGCTTTCTTT | CASSRQTQNTEAFF
TRBJ2-3 | . | TRBD1 | TRBV30 | TGTGCCTCTGGACAGGGGGCGAGCACAGATACGCAGTATTTT | CASGQGASTDTQYF
TRBJ2-2 | . | . | TRBV5-4 | TGTGCCAGCAGCTTGGGACAGGGAGGAACCGGGGAGCTGTTTTTT | CASSLGQGGTGELFF
TRBJ2-7 | once | TRBD2 | TRBV15 | TGTGCCACCAGCAGAGGTGGGTCACTCGGGGGGAAAGGCGCCTACGAGCAGTACTTC | CATSRGGSLGGKGAYEQYF
TRBJ2-3 | . | TRBD2 | TRBV11-3 | TGTGCCAGCTCCGCCGGGACTACCACTTCAGATACGCAGTATTTT | CASSAGTTTSDTQYF
TRBJ2-1 | . | TRBD2 | TRBV7-2 | TGTGCCAGCAGCTTTTCGACTAGCGGGAGTAATGAGCAGTTCTTC | CASSFSTSGSNEQFF
TRBJ1-1 | . | . | TRBV5-6 | TGTGCCAGCAGCCTGCCCGGAGGGAACACTGAAGCTTTCTTT | CASSLPGGNTEAFF
TRBJ1-5 | . | . | TRBV4-1 | TGCGCCAGCAGCCAAGGGCCGGGTCAGCCCCAGCATTTT | CASSQGPGQPQHF
TRBJ2-1 | . | TRBD2 | TRBV5-1 | TGCGCCAGCAGCTTAAGGCCCGGGGGGAGCTCCTACAATGAGCAGTTCTTC | CASSLRPGGSSYNEQFF
TRBJ1-5 | . | . | TRBV19 | TGTGCCAGTCGGGGATCAGGGTATAGCAATCAGCCCCAGCATTTT | CASRGSGYSNQPQHF
TRBJ2-1 | . | . | TRBV7-2 | TGTGCCAGCAGGTCACAACTAGTCTACAATGAGCAGTTCTTC | CASRSQLVYNEQFF
TRBJ1-1 | few | . | TRBV28 | TGTGCCAGCAGTTTCAAGGGTTTGTTGGCTGAAGCTTTCTTT | CASSFKGLLAEAFF
TRBJ2-2 | . | TRBD1 | TRBV10-1 | TGCGCCAGCAGTGGGCAGGGGGCCGCGAACACCGGGGAGCTGTTTTTT | CASSGQGAANTGELFF
TRBJ1-2 | . | . | TRBV7-3 | TGTGCCAGCAGCTTGTCCGGCAACCAGAACTATGGCTACACCTTC | CASSLSGNQNYGYTF
TRBJ1-2 | . | . | TRBV19 | TGTGCCAGTAGTAGTGCAGGGTTGGACCGATATGGCTACACCTTC | CASSSAGLDRYGYTF
TRBJ1-5 | few | TRBD1 | TRBV2 | TGTGCCAGCAGTTGGGACAGGGGGCACACTCAGCCCCAGCATTTT | CASSWDRGHTQPQHF
TRBJ2-5 | . | . | TRBV10-1 | TGCGCCAGCAGTCTGGGACTTTTCCAAGAGACCCAGTACTTC | CASSLGLFQETQYF
TRBJ1-1 | . | . | TRBV19 | TGTGCCAGTAGCCAACAGAGTCGACGGAACACTGAAGCTTTCTTT | CASSQQSRRNTEAFF
TRBJ1-5 | . | TRBD1 | TRBV6-5 | TGTGCCAGCAGTAAACAGGGGAGCCAGCCCCAGCATTTT | CASSKQGSQPQHF
TRBJ2-3 | . | . | TRBV5-1 | TGCGCCAGCAGCTTGCCGGGTTTAGATACGCAGTATTTT | CASSLPGLDTQYF
TRBJ1-1 | . | . | TRBV12-2 | TGTGCCTCCCGGGATGGAAAAGCTTTCTTT | CASRDGKAFF
TRBJ2-2 | . | . | TRBV7-9 | TGTGCCAGCAGCTTTCTTCATAACACCGGGGAGCTGTTTTTT | CASSFLHNTGELFF
TRBJ1-2 | once | . | TRBV7-9 | TGTGCCAGCAGCGACTCGGTCCGGGGCTACACCTTC | CASSDSVRGYTF
TRBJ1-2 | . | . | TRBV6-4 | TGTGCCAGCAGTGACTCTGGGAACTATGGCTACACCTTC | CASSDSGNYGYTF
TRBJ1-4 | once | . | TRBV6-5 | TGTGCCAGCAGTCGAGACAGCGGCTCTAATGAAAAACTGTTTTTT | CASSRDSGSNEKLFF
TRBJ2-1 | . | . | TRBV11-3 | TGTGCCAGCAGCTTTGGGGCCCTCCCGGGGAATGAGCAGTTCTTC | CASSFGALPGNEQFF
TRBJ1-2 | . | TRBD1 | TRBV10-3 | TGTGCCATCAGTGACCACCTGACAGGGACCTATGGCTACACCTTC | CAISDHLTGTYGYTF
TRBJ2-1 | . | . | TRBV13 | TGTGCCAGCAGCTTAGGTTCTTTCCTGGGTGGAAGCTCCTACAATGAGCAGTTCTTC | CASSLGSFLGGSSYNEQFF
TRBJ1-6 | few | . | TRBV27 | TGTGCCAGCAGTTTATCGAAGAGGGCTTCCTCACCCCTCCACTTT | CASSLSKRASSPLHF
TRBJ2-5 | once | TRBD2 | TRBV28 | TGTGCCAGCAGTCCAATCCATAGCGGGATTGGGGAGACCCAGTACTTC | CASSPIHSGIGETQYF
TRBJ2-2 | . | TRBD2 | TRBV19 | TGTGCCACCCAGCCCGGGACTAGCGGGAGGGCCCGCCTTTTTGGCACCGGGGAGCTGTTTTTT | CATQPGTSGRARLFGTGELFF
TRBJ2-1 | . | TRBD2 | TRBV5-1 | TGCGCCAGCAGCTTGACCACTAGCGGGAGGGCCCTCGGTAATGAGCAGTTCTTC | CASSLTTSGRALGNEQFF
TRBJ2-2 | . | TRBD2 | TRBV5-1 | TGCGCCAGCAGCGATGGACTAGCGGGAGCCGGGGAGCTGTTTTTT | CASSDGLAGAGELFF
TRBJ1-2 | . | . | TRBV7-2 | TGTGCCAGCAGCTTAGTGGGGCAGCCCTATGGCTACACCTTC | CASSLVGQPYGYTF
TRBJ2-7 | . | TRBD1 | TRBV18 | TGTGCCAGCTCACCACTTCCCGGACAGGCCTCCTACGAGCAGTACTTC | CASSPLPGQASYEQYF
TRBJ2-7 | . | TRBD2 | TRBV5-1 | TGCGCCAGCACCCGGGAGGCTAGCTCCTACGAGCAGTACTTC | CASTREASSYEQYF
TRBJ2-5 | . | TRBD2 | TRBV11-2 | TGTGCCGGCAGCTTAGGCCCTAGCGGAGGCCAAGAGACCCAGTACTTC | CAGSLGPSGGQETQYF
TRBJ1-1 | few | . | TRBV4-1 | TGCGCCGGATCCGGTACGGGGAAAGGGACTGAAGCTTTCTTT | CAGSGTGKGTEAFF
TRBJ2-7 | few | . | TRBV7-6 | TGTGCCAGCAGCCCCAAGGGGGTCGACGGTTACGAGCAGTACTTC | CASSPKGVDGYEQYF